This T cell receptor (beta chain) emerged from a study of blood T cells in healthy people across ages. About this clonotype itself: The target antigen is unknown.

A second PCR of 7 to 11 cycles used a sample-barcoded 5' primer and a J-beta primer mix. Via MiXCR, TCRdb re-called the 5' RACE reads, giving one row per CDR3 protein. The table has approximately 1.5 million distinct CDR3 sequences, roughly two fifths seen once. Collection of roughly 9.6 milliliters of peripheral blood was performed for each donor. Study-level findings and limits: Bulk PBMC profiling left naive and antigen-experienced comparisons inconclusive.

The CDR3 loop spans 15 amino acids. V lost 2 bases, J lost 12 bases, and 13 bases stayed unmatched. CDR1 and CDR2 (germline): SGHTA, FQGNSA. The sequence derives from a woman aged 18-29 years in good health. Sequencing was done on a sample of blood. The gene calls are TRBV7-2 and TRBJ2-7; 10 bases align to TRBD2. DNA of the CDR3: TGTGCCAGCAGCTTAAGCGGGAGGGCCTTTAAGACCCGGTACTTC. Amino acid sequence: CASSLSGRAFKTRYF.